This TCR beta chain was sequenced for a study of molecular identifiers for immune sequencing clone quantification. Libraries from naive CD8 cells were generated from about 20,000 to 1,000,000 sorted cells (with 10%, 30% or 50% RNA). Each CDR3 protein is one row after TCRdb ran MiXCR on the PCR reads. Here the sample spans hundreds of thousands of distinct CDR3 sequences, 20% to 25% being singletons. As regards this clonotype: A read error is possible here, since a much larger clone lies one base away.

The sequencing sample was made of naive CD8+ T cells from blood, with Jurkat cell RNA spiked in. Subset in this sample: FACS-sorted CD8+CD4-CCR7+CD45RA+ naive T cells. The receptor's source is a human donor in good health. Some libraries in this study had Jurkat cell RNA spiked in.

The CDR3 sequence: CASSSGTGVEMAEAFF. CDR3 nucleotide sequence: TGTGCCAGCAGTTCCGGGACAGGAGTGGAAATGGCTGAAGCTTTCTTT. V is TRBV2 and J is TRBJ1-1, with 8 bases lining up with TRBD1. Trimming at V came to 5 bases and at J to 6 bases, leaving 14 bases not matched to a gene. Germline V gene sequence: CDR1 SNHLY, CDR2 FYNNEI. The CDR3 loop spans 16 amino acids.